These T cell receptor beta chains were read from a single sample in a study of CD8 T cells in ankylosing spondylitis. TCRdb re-called the 5' RACE reads through MiXCR, storing one row per CDR3 protein. The table lists a few hundred thousand distinct CDR3 sequences, 7% to 9% of them singletons. The sample consisted of blood, either unsorted or a sorted T cell fraction (not recorded which). These receptors originate from a male donor with ankylosing spondylitis. CDR3s include the opening cysteine and the closing phenylalanine or tryptophan. The D gene is left open where the match is weak. Size tells how often a clone was seen (once, few, many) or the class of an expanded clone, and some rows leave it out.

DNA | CDR3 | V | length | size | D | J
TGCGCCAGCAGCGCGGCGCAGGGCTACGAGCAGTACTTC | CASSAAQGYEQYF | TRBV5-1 | 13 | few | . | TRBJ2-7
TGTGCCAGCAGACGTCGGGAGGACTATGGCTACACCTTC | CASRRREDYGYTF | TRBV5-5 | 13 | few | . | TRBJ1-2
TGCAGTGCTAGAGATCAGAGCGGGAGGGCCGGTGGCGAGCAGTACTTC | CSARDQSGRAGGEQYF | TRBV20-1 | 16 | few | TRBD2 | TRBJ2-7
TGCGCCAGCAGCTTGGGATCTAGCGGTTACAATGAGCAGTTCTTC | CASSLGSSGYNEQFF | TRBV5-1 | 15 | . | TRBD2 | TRBJ2-1
TGTGCCAGCAGCGTCGGGACGGAGACTCAGCCCCAGCATTTT | CASSVGTETQPQHF | TRBV9 | 14 | many | . | TRBJ1-5
TGCGCCAGCAGCCTGGACAGGGGGGTCCTCGAGTACTTC | CASSLDRGVLEYF | TRBV5-1 | 13 | few | TRBD1 | TRBJ2-5
TGTGCCAGTTCGCCATGGACCGTCAGCTCCTACGAGCAGTACTTC | CASSPWTVSSYEQYF | TRBV18 | 15 | few | . | TRBJ2-7
TGTGCCAGCAGCCGCCTCGGACTAGCTTCCTACGAGCAGTACTTC | CASSRLGLASYEQYF | TRBV27 | 15 | many | TRBD2 | TRBJ2-7
TGTGCCAGCAGTTTAAGGTCAGATTTAAACATTCAGTACTTC | CASSLRSDLNIQYF | TRBV12-3/TRBV12-4 | 14 | few | . | TRBJ2-4
TGTGCCAGCAGTTTCGGACTAGCGGGAGCAGATACGCAGTATTTT | CASSFGLAGADTQYF | TRBV27 | 15 | . | TRBD2 | TRBJ2-3
TGTGCCCCGTCAGCCCCTCTGTACTCACCCCTCCACTTT | CAPSAPLYSPLHF | TRBV21-1 | 13 | few | . | TRBJ1-6
TGTGCCATCAGCCGACAGGGCCAGAACACTGAAGCTTTCTTT | CAISRQGQNTEAFF | TRBV10-3 | 14 | . | TRBD1 | TRBJ1-1
TGTGCCAGCAGCCCCTCGGGTATTGAGCAGTTCTTC | CASSPSGIEQFF | TRBV7-6 | 12 | . | . | TRBJ2-1
TGTGCCAGCAGCCCAAGCCCCGGTCTAGCGGGAGCAGATACGCAGTATTTT | CASSPSPGLAGADTQYF | TRBV7-9 | 17 | many | TRBD2 | TRBJ2-3
TGCGCCAGCAGCTGGACAGGGTCGGTGGCCGGGGAGCTGTTTTTT | CASSWTGSVAGELFF | TRBV5-1 | 15 | once | TRBD1 | TRBJ2-2
TGTGCCAGCAGCCCCCGTCGACTAGCGATCGATGAGCAGTTCTTC | CASSPRRLAIDEQFF | TRBV7-6 | 15 | . | TRBD2 | TRBJ2-1
TGTGCCAGCAGTTTAATTGGGACAGGGACCTATGGCTACACCTTC | CASSLIGTGTYGYTF | TRBV12-3/TRBV12-4 | 15 | few | TRBD1 | TRBJ1-2
TGTGCCAGCAGCTCGGTGGACAAACGGGGTGTGAATGAGCAGTTCTTC | CASSSVDKRGVNEQFF | TRBV7-9 | 16 | . | . | TRBJ2-1
TGTGCCAGCAGCGGGGCGGATTCACCCCTCCACTTT | CASSGADSPLHF | TRBV9 | 12 | few | . | TRBJ1-6
TGTGCCAGCAGTTACTCCTCTATGACTAGCGTACACAATGAGCAGTTCTTC | CASSYSSMTSVHNEQFF | TRBV6-5 | 17 | . | TRBD2 | TRBJ2-1
TGTGCCAGCAGTTTATACATAAGGACAGGAACCTACGAGCAGTACTTC | CASSLYIRTGTYEQYF | TRBV28 | 16 | few | TRBD1 | TRBJ2-7
TGCAGCGTTGGGACTTCCCCCACCGGGGAGCTGTTTTTT | CSVGTSPTGELFF | TRBV29-1 | 13 | few | . | TRBJ2-2
TGTGCCAGCAGTGACCGGTGGGAGCAGTACTTC | CASSDRWEQYF | TRBV6-5 | 11 | few | . | TRBJ2-7
TGTGCCAGCAGCCAACCTACTGGACAGGGGGGAACAAATTCACCCCTCCACTTT | CASSQPTGQGGTNSPLHF | TRBV4-2 | 18 | few | TRBD1 | TRBJ1-6
TGTGCCAGCAGCTCTAGGGTAGGTGATATCACAGATACGCAGTATTTT | CASSSRVGDITDTQYF | TRBV9 | 16 | . | . | TRBJ2-3
TGCAGCGTTGCGTTGGAAGTCAAAAACATTCAGTACTTC | CSVALEVKNIQYF | TRBV29-1 | 13 | many | . | TRBJ2-4
TGCGCCAGCAGCCCAGGTCGGACTAGCGGACGGAGCTCCTACAATGAGCAGTTCTTC | CASSPGRTSGRSSYNEQFF | TRBV5-1 | 19 | few | TRBD2 | TRBJ2-1
TGTGCCAGCAGTTTGAGGCGCGAGCAGTACTTC | CASSLRREQYF | TRBV28 | 11 | many | . | TRBJ2-7
TGCGCCAGCAGCCCGGGAGGGCCACTCACCGGGGAGCTGTTTTTT | CASSPGGPLTGELFF | TRBV5-1 | 15 | . | TRBD2 | TRBJ2-2